The 17 T cell receptor beta chains in this list originate from one sample, sequenced in a study of T cell responses to AZD1222 COVID-19 vaccine. Only in-frame clones appear in the TCRdb table, and some are missing; sequencing was by immunoSEQ multiplex PCR. The data hold around 180,000 clones, with approximately 86% observed a single time. Here the sequenced sample was peripheral blood, taken on day 0 of AZD1222 vaccination. The origin of the receptors is an adult in good health.

This chain connects TRBV28 to TRBJ2-5; the D gene is possibly TRBD1 (6 bases). Trimming removed 5 bases from V and 2 bases from J, with 12 bases in between. Germline CDR1 MDHEN, CDR2 SYDVKM. The CDR3 contains 14 residues. CDR3 loop: CASSIGQIQETQYF. The CDR3 DNA reads TGTGCCAGCAGTATCGGACAGATACAAGAGACCCAGTACTTC. Supplemented by reference TRBV28 and TRBJ2-5, the full variable domain reads DVKVTQSSRYLVKRTGEKVFLECVQDMDHENMFWYRQDPGLGLRLIYFSYDVKMKEKGDIPEGYSVSREKKERFSLILESASTNQTSMYLCASSIGQIQETQYFGPGTRLLVL.

This clone was observed once. Other DNA sequences within the sample encode an identical CDR3. The rearrangement joins TRBV5-4 to TRBJ1-2, with TRBD1 identical over 8 bases. With V trimmed by 3 bases and J by 3 bases, 7 bases remained unmatched. CDR1 is SGHNT and CDR2 is YYREEE in the germline V gene (reference sequence). CDR3 size: 15 residues. This CDR3 reads CASSSGQGADYGYTF. CDR3 in DNA: TGTGCCAGCAGCTCCGGGCAGGGGGCGGACTATGGCTACACCTTC.

The chain recombines TRBV2 with TRBJ1-5, with D maybe TRBD1 (5 bases). Germline V gives CDR1 SNHLY, CDR2 FYNNEI. The CDR3 runs to 15 residues. Trimming stripped 8 bases from V and 0 bases from J, with 14 bases between. The CDR3 reads CASQVAGNSNQPQHF. The CDR3 DNA reads as TGTGCCAGCCAGGTGGCAGGGAATAGCAATCAGCCCCAGCATTTT. Filled out from reference TRBV2 and TRBJ1-5, the complete variable domain reads EPEVTQTPSHQVTQMGQEVILRCVPISNHLYFYWYRQILGQKVEFLVSFYNNEISEKSEIFDDQFSVERPDGSNFTLKIRSTKLEDSAMYFCASQVAGNSNQPQHFGDGTRLSIL.

The chain employs TRBV19 and TRBJ2-6; a possible D gene is TRBD1 (6 bases). The CDR3 has 18 residues. The V gene's germline CDR1 is LNHDA and CDR2 SQIVND (reference sequence). Deletions cut 2 bases from V and 0 bases from J, with 14 bases between. The CDR3 loop is CASSISGNRASGANVLTF. In DNA form, the CDR3 reads TGTGCCAGTAGTATATCCGGAAACAGGGCCTCTGGGGCCAACGTCCTGACTTTC.

This clone came up a few times. The V and J genes are TRBV6-5 and TRBJ1-2, with D unclear. Per germline, CDR1 MNHEY and CDR2 SVGAGI. This CDR3 spans 10 amino acids. V was trimmed by 8 bases and J by 6 bases, leaving 7 bases between them. This CDR3 reads CASERDGYTF. The CDR3 nucleotides are TGTGCCAGCGAAAGGGATGGCTACACCTTC.

The chain employs TRBV5-8 and TRBJ1-5; TRBD1 matches 9 bases. Germline CDR1 SGHTS, CDR2 YDEGEE. The J segment lost 4 bases and the V segment lost 0 bases, leaving 5 bases of the junction unmatched. The CDR3 extends over 16 amino acids. The CDR3 loop reads CASSLGPGQGNQPQHF. In DNA, the CDR3 is TGTGCCAGCAGCTTGGGGCCTGGACAGGGGAATCAGCCCCAGCATTTT.

This chain joins TRBV7-6 and TRBJ1-1; 7 positions agree with TRBD1. The V and J ends lost 6 bases and 1 base, in that order; junction bases with no gene match: 17. This CDR3 region has 18 residues. Germline CDR1 and CDR2: SGHVS and FNYEAQ. The CDR3 protein is CASSLAPGQPSANTEAFF. The CDR3 DNA is TGTGCCAGCAGTCTCGCACCGGGACAGCCTTCGGCGAACACTGAAGCTTTCTTT.

This clone appeared once. V and J are TRBV19 and TRBJ2-6; D is undetermined. This CDR3 is 13 amino acids long. Germline V lookup: CDR1 LNHDA, CDR2 SQIVND (reference sequence). V was pared by 5 bases and J by 0 bases, with 2 bases between. CDR3 coding DNA: TGTGCCAGTAGTTTCTCTGGGGCCAACGTCCTGACTTTC. It specifies CASSFSGANVLTF.

CDR3 sequence reads: CASSYSTDTEAFF. In DNA form, the CDR3 reads TGTGCCAGCAGTTACTCGACAGACACTGAAGCTTTCTTT. The chain uses TRBV6-5 and TRBJ1-1; D might be TRBD1 (5 bases). V was trimmed by 0 bases and J by 3 bases, leaving 5 bases between them. Looked up from germline, CDR1 is MNHEY and CDR2 is SVGAGI. The CDR3 is made up of 13 amino acids.

This clone has a single count. The chain employs TRBV27 and TRBJ2-7; 7 positions match TRBD1. J was trimmed by 4 bases and V by 3 bases; bases with no gene match: 9. This CDR3 has 15 residues. Germline V gene data show CDR1 as MNHEY and CDR2 as SMNVEV (reference sequence). The CDR3 spells CASSFVSGTAYEQYF. The CDR3 nucleotides read TGTGCCAGCAGTTTCGTTTCCGGGACAGCTTACGAGCAGTACTTC.

This chain connects TRBV5-4 to TRBJ2-7, with D perhaps assigned TRBD1 or TRBD2 (5 bases each). V dropped 4 bases and J dropped 5 bases, with 10 bases sitting between them. Germline V gene sequence: CDR1 SGHNT, CDR2 YYREEE (reference sequence). This CDR3 contains 12 residues. The CDR3 sequence is CASSGRGDEQYF. CDR3 DNA: TGTGCCAGCAGCGGTCGAGGGGACGAGCAGTACTTC.

The chain joins TRBV4-2 to TRBJ2-5; 7 bases match TRBD1. The germline V gene has CDR1 LGHNA and CDR2 YNFKEQ. The CDR3 is made up of 13 amino acids. V shed 4 bases and J 2 bases; nucleotides not matched to a gene: 1. CDR3 in amino acids: CASSPDRQETQYF. CDR3 nucleotides: TGTGCCAGCAGCCCGGACAGGCAAGAGACCCAGTACTTC.

The CDR3 reads CASSRGEGNGGYTF. DNA for the CDR3: TGTGCCAGCAGCCGGGGCGAAGGGAATGGTGGCTACACCTTC. The chain links TRBV3-1 (or the pseudogene TRBV3-2) to TRBJ1-2; D may be TRBD1 (5 bases). V was pared by 4 bases and J by 7 bases, with 16 bases between. Germline CDR1 and CDR2: LGHDT and YNNKEL (reference sequence). This CDR3 region has 14 residues.

The chain is built from TRBV15 and TRBJ2-1; no firm D call. The germline gives CDR1 LNHNV, CDR2 YYDKDF (reference sequence). The V end lost 2 bases, the J end lost 4 bases, and 6 bases lay between the germline ends. The CDR3 spans 13 residues. The chain's CDR3 is CATSRRRYNEQFF. Written as DNA, the CDR3 is TGTGCCACCAGCAGAAGACGGTACAATGAGCAGTTCTTC.

The chain recombines TRBV18 with TRBJ1-5; 7 bases match TRBD1. The CDR3 loop spans 16 amino acids. Germline CDR1 is KGHSH and CDR2 is LQKENI. Losses at the gene ends were 5 bases for V and 0 bases for J; bases not matched to a gene: 7. CDR3 amino acids: CASSGGTAYSNQPQHF. As DNA, the CDR3 is TGTGCCAGCTCAGGTGGGACAGCATATAGCAATCAGCCCCAGCATTTT.

This chain links TRBV12-5 with TRBJ1-1, with D tentatively TRBD1 (5 bases). Trimming stripped 6 bases from V and 3 bases from J, with 8 bases between. CDR1 LGHNT and CDR2 FRNRAP come from the germline V gene. The CDR3 loop spans 12 amino acids. CDR3 amino acids: CASGPGDTEAFF. CDR3 coding DNA: TGTGCTAGTGGCCCGGGGGACACTGAAGCTTTCTTT.

V is TRBV7-9 and J is TRBJ2-1; TRBD1 might be the D (5 bases). This CDR3 contains 14 residues. CDR1 is SEHNR, CDR2 FQNEAQ, per germline (reference sequence). V lost 2 bases, J lost 7 bases, and 12 bases lay in between. CDR3 region: CASSLPLDRNEQFF. The CDR3 DNA is TGTGCCAGCAGCTTACCCCTCGACAGAAATGAGCAGTTCTTC.